These 21 T cell receptor beta chains came from one sample sequenced in a study of blood T cells in healthy people across ages. A second PCR of 7 to 11 cycles used a sample-barcoded 5' primer and a J-beta primer mix. One entry per CDR3 protein results from TCRdb running MiXCR on the 5' RACE reads. The sample records about 810,000 distinct CDR3 sequences, roughly 35% being singletons. What was sequenced was blood. The receptors stem from a man younger than 35 in good health.

The chain employs TRBV2 and TRBJ2-1; weak D call: TRBD2 (5 bases). Germline loops: CDR1 SNHLY, CDR2 FYNNEI. The V and J ends lost 7 bases and 6 bases respectively, with 13 bases between them. The CDR3 runs 13 residues. The CDR3 here is CASTLGSRNEQFF. DNA of the CDR3: TGTGCCAGCACCCTGGGGAGTCGCAATGAGCAGTTCTTC.

The CDR3: CASSSGTSNAGELFF. CDR3 nucleotides: TGTGCCAGCAGCTCCGGGACTAGCAACGCCGGGGAGCTGTTTTTT. The chain couples TRBV5-4 to TRBJ2-2; 9 bases align to TRBD2. The trim removed 3 bases at V and 6 bases at J, leaving 6 bases unmatched. The germline V gene has CDR1 SGHNT and CDR2 YYREEE (reference sequence). The CDR3 runs to 15 residues.

In this sample, this clonotype turned up once. The V and J genes are TRBV7-8 and TRBJ1-5; D is unresolved. CDR3 size: 16 residues. Germline lookup yields CDR1 SGHVS and CDR2 FQNEAQ. With 0 bases removed from V and 3 bases from J, the gap between germline ends came to 12 bases. The CDR3 nucleotides read TGTGCCAGCAGCTTAGCCAGAATCGGTCCCAATCAGCCCCAGCATTTT. As protein: CASSLARIGPNQPQHF. The full variable domain, with the rest looked up from reference TRBV7-8 and TRBJ1-5, is GAGVSQSPRYKVAKRGQDVALRCDPISGHVSLFWYQQALGQGPEFLTYFQNEAQLDKSGLPSDRFFAERPEGSVSTLKIQRTQQEDSAVYLCASSLARIGPNQPQHFGDGTRLSIL.

This clonotype showed up many times. The gene calls are TRBV24-1 and TRBJ2-3; D is unresolved. V gave up 6 bases and J gave up 3 bases, with 9 bases separating them. Germline V gene lookup returns CDR1 KGHDR and CDR2 SFDVKD. The CDR3 totals 13 residues. This CDR3 is CATSNPQTDTQYF. Written as DNA, the CDR3 is TGTGCCACCAGTAATCCACAGACAGATACGCAGTATTTT.

The chain carries TRBV20-1 and TRBJ2-3; the D is unclear. With 6 bases removed from V and 1 base from J, the gap between germline ends came to 8 bases. This CDR3 comprises 12 residues. The germline V gene has CDR1 DFQATT and CDR2 SNEGSKA (reference sequence). The chain's CDR3 is CSASPGTDTQYF. The DNA of the CDR3 is TGCAGTGCCTCCCCTGGCACAGATACGCAGTATTTT.

In this sample, this clonotype turned up a few times. The chain joins TRBV2 to TRBJ2-1; D is unresolved. With the DNA end fitting TRBJ2-7 better, the J assignment may be wrong. CDR3 size: 14 residues. CDR1 SNHLY and CDR2 FYNNEI come from the germline V gene. This CDR3 is CAREQQNSYNEQYF. CDR3 sequence (DNA): TGTGCCAGGGAACAGCAAAACTCCTACAATGAGCAGTACTTC.

This clonotype was detected only a few times. The chain links TRBV10-3 to TRBJ1-2, with D possibly being TRBD1 (6 bases). CDR1 ENHRY and CDR2 SYGVKD come from the germline V gene. V lost 4 bases, J lost 6 bases, and 12 bases lay in between. This CDR3 comprises 13 residues. In DNA, the CDR3 is TGTGCCATCAGTGTAAACAGGGAGGATGGCTACACCTTC. Translated: CAISVNREDGYTF.

The V and J genes are TRBV29-1 and TRBJ2-1; TRBD1 aligns across 9 bases. Germline values: CDR1 SQVTM, CDR2 ANQGSEA. The V and J ends lost 1 base and 3 bases, in that order; junction bases with no gene match: 1. This CDR3 region has 14 residues. The CDR3 here is CSVEGTGVYNEQFF. CDR3 nucleotide sequence: TGCAGCGTTGAAGGGACAGGGGTCTACAATGAGCAGTTCTTC.

In its sample, this clonotype was seen a few times. The V gene is TRBV20-1, the J gene TRBJ1-2; no clear D gene. Germline-derived CDR1 and CDR2 are DFQATT and SNEGSKA (reference sequence). The CDR3 runs to 11 residues. V dropped 4 bases and J dropped 8 bases, with 11 bases sitting between them. CDR3 coding DNA: TGCAGTGCTACTTCTCCGGGAGGCTACACCTTC. Translation gives CSATSPGGYTF.

The CDR3 is CSVEDPTGANEQYF. The DNA for the CDR3 is TGCAGCGTTGAAGATCCCACAGGGGCGAACGAGCAGTACTTC. The V call is TRBV29-1, the J call TRBJ2-7, with TRBD1 matching over 7 bases. CDR1 and CDR2 (germline): SQVTM, ANQGSEA. V lost 0 bases to trimming and J lost 5 bases; unmatched junction nucleotides: 7. This CDR3 has 14 amino acids.

This clonotype was detected a few times. This chain links TRBV10-3 with TRBJ1-4; no clear D gene. The germline CDR1 and CDR2 sequences are ENHRY and SYGVKD. Trimming took 5 bases from V and 6 from J, leaving 7 bases between them. The CDR3 has 12 residues. CDR3 amino acids: CAISPTDEKLFF. In DNA form, the CDR3 reads TGTGCCATCAGTCCCACGGATGAAAAACTGTTTTTT.

This clonotype was seen many times. The chain couples TRBV12-3 or TRBV12-4 to TRBJ1-5, with D perhaps TRBD1 (5 bases). With 3 bases removed from V and 2 bases from J, the gap between germline ends came to 8 bases. The CDR3 covers 14 residues. CDR3 nucleotides: TGTGCCAGCAGTTTTTCCAGGGGCAATCAGCCCCAGCATTTT. This translates into CASSFSRGNQPQHF.

This rearrangement joins TRBV5-1 to TRBJ1-4; D might be TRBD1 (5 bases). The V and J ends lost 6 bases and 5 bases respectively, with 11 bases between them. Germline-derived CDR1 and CDR2 are SGHRS and YFSETQ. The CDR3 is 13 amino acids. DNA of the CDR3: TGCGCCAGCAAGGACACTAGGAATGAAAAACTGTTTTTT. It encodes CASKDTRNEKLFF.

As regards this clonotype: Sequence at one end of the junction differs from germline and may be a read error. The chain links TRBV7-3 to TRBJ2-1; 8 nucleotides match TRBD2. CDR1 is SGHTA, CDR2 FQGTGA, per germline. CDR3 size: 14 residues. DNA of the CDR3: TGTGCCAACAGCCCGGGGGGGACCTCTAATGAGCAGTTCTTC. It translates to CANSPGGTSNEQFF.

This clonotype showed up many times. A read error may produce the germline difference seen at one junction end. The chain joins TRBV5-1 to TRBJ2-5; TRBD1 matches 10 bases. From germline, CDR1 is SGHRS and CDR2 YFSETQ. The CDR3 consists of 14 residues. The CDR3 is CASSFGQGGETQYF. DNA for the CDR3: TGTGCCAGCAGCTTTGGACAGGGGGGGGAGACCCAGTACTTC.

About this clonotype: This CDR3 fails to terminate in the conserved phenylalanine or tryptophan, so it likely reflects a read error. This chain uses TRBV9 with TRBJ2-4, with D possibly matching TRBD2 (5 bases). The DNA end favors TRBJ2-7, so the J call may be wrong. Germline values: CDR1 SGDLS, CDR2 YYNGEE. The CDR3 length is 15 residues. The CDR3 sequence: CASSGPASSGNEQYI. The CDR3 DNA reads TGTGCCAGCAGCGGCCCTGCCTCATCCGGGAACGAGCAGTACATC.

The J gene is TRBJ1-1, the V gene TRBV4-3; D gene unclear. CDR3 size: 16 residues. Trimming stripped 0 bases from V and 4 bases from J, with 15 bases between. The germline gives CDR1 LGHNA, CDR2 YSLEER. The CDR3 protein is CASSQDLDRQATEAFF. The CDR3 bases are TGCGCCAGCAGCCAAGATCTGGACCGGCAGGCCACTGAAGCTTTCTTT.

Only one count was recorded for this clonotype. The chain uses TRBV29-1 and TRBJ2-1; TRBD2 agrees at 7 bases. The J call may be mistaken, given a closer DNA end match to TRBJ2-7. This CDR3 is built from 12 residues. Looked up from germline, CDR1 is SQVTM and CDR2 is ANQGSEA. This CDR3 is CSVARGGYEQYF. The CDR3 DNA reads TGCAGCGTTGCTCGGGGAGGGTACGAGCAGTACTTC.

The rearrangement joins TRBV6-5 to TRBJ1-6, with TRBD1 matching 7 bases. The ends lost 5 bases at V and 2 bases at J; junction bases unmatched: 3. The CDR3 spans 15 residues. Germline CDR1 is MNHEY and CDR2 is SVGAGI. The CDR3 reads CASSLDRAYNSPLHF. DNA of the CDR3: TGTGCCAGCAGTCTCGACAGGGCCTATAATTCACCCCTCCACTTT.

The chain employs TRBV30 and TRBJ1-2; 9 positions agree with TRBD1. The CDR3 has 13 amino acids. V gave up 3 bases and J gave up 10 bases; unmatched junction bases: 9. CDR1 and CDR2 from the germline V gene are GTSNPN and SVGIG (reference sequence). The CDR3 sequence is CAWSEGRDRDYTF. The CDR3, as DNA: TGTGCCTGGAGCGAGGGCCGGGACAGGGACTACACCTTC.

The chain employs TRBV4-1 and TRBJ2-5; TRBD1 might be the D (8 bases). Trimming removed 3 bases at V and 11 bases at J, with 25 bases between. The germline V gene has CDR1 MGHRA and CDR2 YSYEKL. The CDR3 extends over 16 amino acids. The CDR3 loop reads CASSHPQGDYLDEQYF. The CDR3 DNA is TGCGCCAGCAGCCACCCACAGGGGGACTACCTCGATGAGCAGTACTTC.